The sequence of this TCR beta chain was determined in a study of CD8 T cells in Susac syndrome. Whole-study context: Patients with Susac syndrome were therapy-naive, on corticosteroids, or on intravenous immunoglobulin alone at the time that blood was drawn.

Turning to this clonotype: Antigen unknown.

V dropped 0 bases and J dropped 0 bases, with 12 bases sitting between them. Germline V lookup: CDR1 GTSNPN, CDR2 SVGIG (reference sequence). CDR3 length: 15 residues. Findings and caveats of the study: Clonal expansion was not seen in any Susac syndrome CD4+ T cell repertoire.

Reverse transcription of roughly 0.45 to 1 ug RNA was performed with random hexamers. TCRdb redid the calling of the immunoSEQ multiplex PCR reads with MiXCR, one entry per CDR3 protein. The top ten clones hold around 0.15% of a sample with over 130,000 distinct CDR3 sequences, approximately 95% of them seen once. The receptor was derived from a human donor with Susac syndrome. Sequencing was carried out using CD4+ T cells from PBMCs. The chain joins TRBV30 to TRBJ2-7; D not certain. This chain's CDR3 is CAWSVSPGLSYEQYF. The DNA of the CDR3 is TGTGCCTGGAGTGTGTCTCCAGGCCTCTCCTACGAGCAGTACTTC.